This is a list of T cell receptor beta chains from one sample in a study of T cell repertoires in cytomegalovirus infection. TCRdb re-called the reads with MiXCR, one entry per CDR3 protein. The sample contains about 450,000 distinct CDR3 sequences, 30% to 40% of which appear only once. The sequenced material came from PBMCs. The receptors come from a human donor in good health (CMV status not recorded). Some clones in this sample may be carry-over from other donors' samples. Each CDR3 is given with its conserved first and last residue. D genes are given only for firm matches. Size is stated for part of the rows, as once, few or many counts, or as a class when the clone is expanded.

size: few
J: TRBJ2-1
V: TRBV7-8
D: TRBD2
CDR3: CASGGGGGQSEQFF
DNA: TGTGCCAGCGGGGGAGGCGGGGGGCAAAGTGAGCAGTTCTTC

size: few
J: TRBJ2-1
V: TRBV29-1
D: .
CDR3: CSVEGSSLPSYNEQFF
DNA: TGCAGCGTTGAAGGATCTAGTCTCCCCTCCTACAATGAGCAGTTCTTC

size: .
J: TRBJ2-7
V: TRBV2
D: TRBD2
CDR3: CASNAGTSGSSYEQYF
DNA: TGTGCCAGCAACGCCGGGACTAGCGGTAGCTCCTACGAGCAGTACTTC

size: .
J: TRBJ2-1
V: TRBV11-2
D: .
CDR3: CASSLMWVSYNEQFF
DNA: TGTGCCAGCAGCTTAATGTGGGTTTCGTACAATGAGCAGTTCTTC

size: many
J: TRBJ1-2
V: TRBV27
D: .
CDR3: CASSFGGHNGYTF
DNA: TGTGCCAGCAGTTTTGGGGGGCATAATGGCTACACCTTC

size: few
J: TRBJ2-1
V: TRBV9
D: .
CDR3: CASQDAGLYNEQFF
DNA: TGTGCCAGCCAAGACGCGGGCCTCTACAATGAGCAGTTCTTC

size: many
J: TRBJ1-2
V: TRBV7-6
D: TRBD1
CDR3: CASSLGTGLGYTF
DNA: TGTGCCAGCAGCCTGGGGACAGGGCTTGGCTACACCTTC

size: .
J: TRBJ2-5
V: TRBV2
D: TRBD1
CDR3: CASGRYGTGAKETQSF
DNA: TGTGCCAGCGGTCGGTACGGGACAGGGGCCAAAGAGACCCAGTCCTTC

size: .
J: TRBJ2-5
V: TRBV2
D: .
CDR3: CATSNPGSAGETQYF
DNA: TGTGCCACCTCTAACCCTGGGTCCGCCGGAGAGACCCAGTACTTC

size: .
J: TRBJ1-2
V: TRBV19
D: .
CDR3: CASSTTPRRGYGYGYTF
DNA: TGTGCCAGTAGTACAACCCCCCGCAGGGGCTACGGCTATGGCTACACCTTC

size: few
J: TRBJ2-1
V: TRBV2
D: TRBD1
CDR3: CASSEGQGYNEQFF
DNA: TGTGCCAGCAGCGAAGGACAGGGTTACAATGAGCAGTTCTTC

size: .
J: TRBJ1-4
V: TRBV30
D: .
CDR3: CASHLWGGITNEKLFF
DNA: TGTGCCAGCCATTTATGGGGGGGCATAACTAATGAAAAACTGTTTTTT

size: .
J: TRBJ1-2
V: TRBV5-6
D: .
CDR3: CASSSPGANLGQRYGYTF
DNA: TGTGCCAGCAGCTCCCCCGGAGCCAACCTAGGACAGCGCTATGGCTACACCTTC

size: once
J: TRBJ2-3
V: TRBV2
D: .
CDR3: CAGSRAPLGDTQYF
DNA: TGTGCCGGCAGTCGGGCCCCCCTAGGAGATACGCAGTATTTT

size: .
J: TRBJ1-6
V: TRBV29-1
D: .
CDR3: CSSNPNGLNSPLHF
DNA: TGCAGCTCCAACCCCAACGGCCTTAATTCACCCCTCCACTTT

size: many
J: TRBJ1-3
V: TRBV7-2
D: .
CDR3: CASSLVMTFGNTIYF
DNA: TGTGCCAGCAGCTTAGTGATGACTTTTGGAAACACCATATATTTT

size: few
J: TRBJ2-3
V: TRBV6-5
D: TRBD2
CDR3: CASSSGLGADTQYF
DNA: TGTGCCAGCAGTTCGGGACTAGGAGCAGATACGCAGTATTTT

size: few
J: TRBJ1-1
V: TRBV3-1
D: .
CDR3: CASSQHGTPNTEAFF
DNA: TGTGCCAGCAGCCAACACGGGACACCGAACACTGAAGCTTTCTTT

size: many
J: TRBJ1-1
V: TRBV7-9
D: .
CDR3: CASSLASVAFF
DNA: TGTGCCAGCAGCTTAGCGAGCGTAGCTTTCTTT

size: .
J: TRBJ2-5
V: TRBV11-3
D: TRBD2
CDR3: CASSLVAGGTQYF
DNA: TGTGCCAGCAGCTTAGTTGCGGGGGGGACCCAGTACTTC

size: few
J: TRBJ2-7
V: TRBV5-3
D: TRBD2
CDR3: CASSLESGGARSGEQYF
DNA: TGTGCCAGCAGCTTGGAGAGCGGGGGGGCCAGGTCGGGCGAGCAGTACTTC

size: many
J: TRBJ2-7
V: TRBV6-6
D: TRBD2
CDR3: CASRGTSGGSYEQYF
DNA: TGTGCCAGCAGGGGCACTAGCGGTGGTTCCTACGAGCAGTACTTC

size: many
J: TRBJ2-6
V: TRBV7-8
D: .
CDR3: CASSVGTAVSGANVLTF
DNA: TGTGCCAGCAGCGTCGGGACTGCCGTCTCTGGGGCCAACGTCCTGACTTTC

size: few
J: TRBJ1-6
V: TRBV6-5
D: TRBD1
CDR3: CASSSPTGENSPLHF
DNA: TGTGCCAGCAGTTCCCCGACAGGGGAAAATTCACCCCTCCACTTT

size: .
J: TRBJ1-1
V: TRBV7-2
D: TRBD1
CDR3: CASSLTGQGAVTEAFF
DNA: TGTGCCAGCAGCTTAACAGGACAGGGGGCTGTCACTGAAGCTTTCTTT

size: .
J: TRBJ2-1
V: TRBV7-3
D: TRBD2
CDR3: CASSLRSGLAYNEQFF
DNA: TGTGCCAGCAGCTTACGATCGGGACTAGCGTACAATGAGCAGTTCTTC

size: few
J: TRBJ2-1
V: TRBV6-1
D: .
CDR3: CASSEGGGSYYNEQFF
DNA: TGTGCCAGCAGTGAAGGCGGGGGCAGCTACTACAATGAGCAGTTCTTC

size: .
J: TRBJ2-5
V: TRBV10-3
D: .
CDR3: CAISEQEFQETQYF
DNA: TGTGCCATCAGTGAGCAGGAATTCCAAGAGACCCAGTACTTC

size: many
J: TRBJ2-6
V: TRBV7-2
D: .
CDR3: CASSLAGGGGANVLTF
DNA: TGTGCCAGCAGCTTAGCGGGGGGTGGTGGGGCCAACGTCCTGACTTTC

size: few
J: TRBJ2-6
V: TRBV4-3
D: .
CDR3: CASSQDSGNPGANVLTF
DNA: TGCGCCAGCAGCCAAGATAGTGGGAACCCTGGGGCCAACGTCCTGACTTTC

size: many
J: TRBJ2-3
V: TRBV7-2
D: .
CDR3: CASSFQRTDTQYF
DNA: TGTGCCAGCAGCTTCCAGAGAACAGATACGCAGTATTTT

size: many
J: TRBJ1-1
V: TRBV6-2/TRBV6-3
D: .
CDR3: CASSYSPGQTNTEAFF
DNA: TGTGCCAGCAGTTACTCCCCAGGACAGACCAACACTGAAGCTTTCTTT

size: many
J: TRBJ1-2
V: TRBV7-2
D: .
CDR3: CASSLAPGSGYTF
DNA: TGTGCCAGCAGCTTAGCGCCAGGCTCTGGCTACACCTTC

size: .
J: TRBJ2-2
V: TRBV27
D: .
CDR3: CASKTTGPGELFF
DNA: TGTGCCAGCAAAACCACAGGGCCCGGGGAGCTGTTTTTT

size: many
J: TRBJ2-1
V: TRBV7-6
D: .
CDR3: CASSPAQGSRAFF
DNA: TGTGCCAGCAGCCCCGCCCAGGGGAGTCGGGCGTTCTTC

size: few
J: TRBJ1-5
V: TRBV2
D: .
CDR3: CASSDGGYNQPQHF
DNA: TGTGCCAGCAGTGACGGGGGATACAATCAGCCCCAGCATTTT

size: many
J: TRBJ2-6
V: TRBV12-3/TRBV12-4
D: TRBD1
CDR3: CASKTTGDFSGANVLTF
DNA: TGTGCCAGCAAGACGACAGGGGATTTCTCTGGGGCCAACGTCCTGACTTTC

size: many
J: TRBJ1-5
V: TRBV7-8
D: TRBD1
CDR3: CASSLAGKGAQPQHF
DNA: TGTGCCAGCAGCTTAGCGGGGAAGGGGGCCCAGCCCCAGCATTTT

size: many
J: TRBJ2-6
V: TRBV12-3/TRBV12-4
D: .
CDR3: CASSLRGSGANVLTF
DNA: TGTGCCAGCAGCCTGAGAGGGTCTGGGGCCAACGTCCTGACTTTC

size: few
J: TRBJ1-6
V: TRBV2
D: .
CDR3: CASSNSYNSPLHF
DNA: TGTGCCAGCAGTAACTCCTATAATTCACCCCTCCACTTT

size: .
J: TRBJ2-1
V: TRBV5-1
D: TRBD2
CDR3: CASNSGGGFNSYNEQFF
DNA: TGCGCCAGCAACTCGGGGGGGGGGTTTAACTCCTACAATGAGCAGTTCTTC

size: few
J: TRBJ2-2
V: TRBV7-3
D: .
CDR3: CASSTRGTGELFF
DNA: TGTGCCAGCAGCACCCGAGGGACCGGGGAGCTGTTTTTT

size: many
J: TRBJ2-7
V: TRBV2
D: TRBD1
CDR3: CASSALGQGKHEQYF
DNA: TGTGCCAGCAGTGCCTTAGGACAGGGGAAGCACGAGCAGTACTTC

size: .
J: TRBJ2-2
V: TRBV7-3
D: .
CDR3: CASSSSGGELFF
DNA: TGTGCCAGCAGCTCATCGGGTGGGGAGCTGTTTTTT

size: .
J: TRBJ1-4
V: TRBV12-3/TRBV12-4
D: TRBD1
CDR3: CASGFGQATNEKLFF
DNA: TGTGCCAGCGGTTTTGGACAGGCAACTAATGAAAAACTGTTTTTT

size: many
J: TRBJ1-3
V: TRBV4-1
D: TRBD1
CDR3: CASSQDPTGTGFTGNTIYF
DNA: TGCGCCAGCAGCCAAGATCCTACCGGGACAGGGTTTACGGGAAACACCATATATTTT

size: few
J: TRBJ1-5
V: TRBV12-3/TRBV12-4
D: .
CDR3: CASSLGSGARQPQHF
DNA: TGTGCCAGCAGTTTAGGGTCGGGGGCACGTCAGCCCCAGCATTTT

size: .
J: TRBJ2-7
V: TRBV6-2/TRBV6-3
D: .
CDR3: CASSKPNREEQYF
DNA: TGTGCCAGCAGTAAACCAAATAGAGAGGAGCAGTACTTC

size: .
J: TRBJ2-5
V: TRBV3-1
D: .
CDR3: CASSQDPSSTGISDF
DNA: TGTGCCAGCAGCCAAGATCCTTCCTCGACAGGAATCTCCGACTTC

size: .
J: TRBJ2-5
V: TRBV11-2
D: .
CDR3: CASSLFERQETQYF
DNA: TGTGCCAGCAGCTTATTTGAGAGGCAAGAGACCCAGTACTTC